What follows describes a single T cell receptor beta chain. Antigen: not known. The V gene's germline CDR1 is LNHNV and CDR2 YYDKDF (reference sequence). The trim removed 8 bases at V and 6 bases at J, leaving 8 bases unmatched. CDR3 length equals 13 residues. The data are from a study of cytomegalovirus exposure and HLA in healthy donors. Study conclusions and caveats: Rarity characterized most TCR sequences, yet some public TCRs appeared in many donors. On later analysis, the bulk of CMV-associated TCR beta chains appeared to be HLA-restricted.

PCR used 60 Vbeta primers and 13 Jbeta primers. Data came from immunoSEQ multiplex PCR; TCRdb stores just in-frame clones and leaves some out. The repertoire holds 35,000 to 40,000 clones, with about 66% as singletons. This TCR derives from a man between 50 and 59 years old in good health and CMV-seropositive. The rearrangement uses TRBV15 and TRBJ2-7; TRBD2 matches at 9 bases. The sample comprised PBMCs. Here the CDR3 DNA reads TGTGCCACCCGACTAGCGGCCAGGCGCGAGCAGTACTTC. The encoded protein is CATRLAARREQYF.